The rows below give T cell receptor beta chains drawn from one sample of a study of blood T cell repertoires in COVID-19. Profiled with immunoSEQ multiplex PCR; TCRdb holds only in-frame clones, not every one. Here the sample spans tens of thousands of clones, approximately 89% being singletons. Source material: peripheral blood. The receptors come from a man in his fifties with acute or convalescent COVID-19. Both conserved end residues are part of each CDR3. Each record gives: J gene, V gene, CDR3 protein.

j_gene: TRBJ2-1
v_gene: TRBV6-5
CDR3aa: CASSLADSYNEQFF

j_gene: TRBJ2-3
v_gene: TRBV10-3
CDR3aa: CAISESYGTGTDTQYF

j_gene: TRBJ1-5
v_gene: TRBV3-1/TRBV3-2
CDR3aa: CASSPRRGVGQPQHF

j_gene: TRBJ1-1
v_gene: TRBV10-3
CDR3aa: CAISDPTMNTEAFF

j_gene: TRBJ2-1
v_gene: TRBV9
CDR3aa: CASSPSSESYNEQFF

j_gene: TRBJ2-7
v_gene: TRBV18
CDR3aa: CASSPGTWTYEQYF

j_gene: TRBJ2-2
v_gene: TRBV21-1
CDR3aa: CASTPQPRAGELFF

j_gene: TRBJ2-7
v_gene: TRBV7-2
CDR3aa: CASSLDSPYEQYF

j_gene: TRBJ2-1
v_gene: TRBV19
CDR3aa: CASSIREKDNEQFF

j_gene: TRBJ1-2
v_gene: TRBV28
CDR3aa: CASTQMAYGYTF

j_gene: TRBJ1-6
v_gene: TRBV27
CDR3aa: CASRDRDNSPLHF

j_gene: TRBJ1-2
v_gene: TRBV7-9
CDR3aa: CASSYGTGGRGDYGYTF

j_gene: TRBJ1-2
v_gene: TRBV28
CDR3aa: CASSLRQGADGYTF

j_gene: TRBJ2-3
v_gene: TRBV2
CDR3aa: CASSRDRGDTQYF

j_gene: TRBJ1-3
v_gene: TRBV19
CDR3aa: CASTEIHRTGNTIYF

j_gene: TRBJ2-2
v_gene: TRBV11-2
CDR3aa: CASSSTGTGELFF

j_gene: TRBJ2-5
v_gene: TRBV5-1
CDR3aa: CASSLQAGPEETQYF

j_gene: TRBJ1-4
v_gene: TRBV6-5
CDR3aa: CASSYSRGRREKLFF

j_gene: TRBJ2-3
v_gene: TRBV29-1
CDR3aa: CSVGTGSDTDTQYF

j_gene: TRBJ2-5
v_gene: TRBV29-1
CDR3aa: CSVRTSGGVGETQYF

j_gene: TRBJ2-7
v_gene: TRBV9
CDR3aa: CASSVDGGRTYEQYF

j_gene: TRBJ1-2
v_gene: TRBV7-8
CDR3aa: CASSSLGAETTF

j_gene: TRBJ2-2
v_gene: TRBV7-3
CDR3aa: CASSLNQANTGELFF

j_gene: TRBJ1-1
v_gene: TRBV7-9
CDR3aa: CASSLGGGGEAFF

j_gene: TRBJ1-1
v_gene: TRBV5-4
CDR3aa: CASSPREVNTEAFF

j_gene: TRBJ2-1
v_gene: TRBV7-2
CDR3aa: CASSRDREDEQFF

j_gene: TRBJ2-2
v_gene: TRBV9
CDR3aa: CASSPRPGLAGVVEPGELFF

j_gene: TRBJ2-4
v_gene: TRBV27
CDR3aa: CASSLLGDRLDIQYF

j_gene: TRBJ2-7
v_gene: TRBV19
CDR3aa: CASSIGLAAYEQYF

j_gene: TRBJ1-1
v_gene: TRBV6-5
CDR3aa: CASSSTQGAQTEAFF

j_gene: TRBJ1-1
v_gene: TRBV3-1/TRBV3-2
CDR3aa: CASSQEGQPNTEAFF

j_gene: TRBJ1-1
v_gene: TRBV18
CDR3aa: CASSPNSGQTNTEAFF

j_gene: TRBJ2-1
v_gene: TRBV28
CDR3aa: CASSFSSGTYNEQFF

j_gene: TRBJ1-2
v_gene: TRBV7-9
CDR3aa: CASSLNSQYGYTF

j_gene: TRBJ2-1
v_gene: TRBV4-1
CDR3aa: CASSQDILALSNEQFF

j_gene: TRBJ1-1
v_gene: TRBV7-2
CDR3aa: CASSYDRNTEAFF

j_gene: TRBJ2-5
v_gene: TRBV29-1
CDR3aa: CSVDFEGATQYF

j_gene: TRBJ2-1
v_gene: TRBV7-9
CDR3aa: CASSLVGGLSEQFF

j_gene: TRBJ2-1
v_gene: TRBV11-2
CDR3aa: CASSLKVAGGYEQFF

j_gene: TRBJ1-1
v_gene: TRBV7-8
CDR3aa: CATKGRGWYTEAFF

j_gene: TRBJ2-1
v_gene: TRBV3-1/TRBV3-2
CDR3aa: CASSPRGGGIDEQFF

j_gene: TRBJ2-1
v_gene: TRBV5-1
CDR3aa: CASEVSTGAPSYNEQFF

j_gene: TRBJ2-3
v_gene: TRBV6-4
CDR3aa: CASSDRDSDTQYF

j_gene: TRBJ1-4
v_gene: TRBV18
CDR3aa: CASSPTGTGGGEKLFF

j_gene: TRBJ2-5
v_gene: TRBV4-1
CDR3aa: CASSQDEGRETQYF

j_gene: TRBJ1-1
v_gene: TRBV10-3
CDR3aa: CAISPTGALNTEAFF

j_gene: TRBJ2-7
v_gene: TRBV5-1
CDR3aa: CASSPMASYEQYF

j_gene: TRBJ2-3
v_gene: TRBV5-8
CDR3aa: CASSKTSGGTSTDTQYF

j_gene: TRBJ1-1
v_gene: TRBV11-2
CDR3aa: CASILDRGGTEAFF

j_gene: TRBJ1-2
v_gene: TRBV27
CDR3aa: CATMPLQNRHGYTF

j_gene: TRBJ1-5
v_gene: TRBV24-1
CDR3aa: CATSDLSRPIMWGNQPQHF